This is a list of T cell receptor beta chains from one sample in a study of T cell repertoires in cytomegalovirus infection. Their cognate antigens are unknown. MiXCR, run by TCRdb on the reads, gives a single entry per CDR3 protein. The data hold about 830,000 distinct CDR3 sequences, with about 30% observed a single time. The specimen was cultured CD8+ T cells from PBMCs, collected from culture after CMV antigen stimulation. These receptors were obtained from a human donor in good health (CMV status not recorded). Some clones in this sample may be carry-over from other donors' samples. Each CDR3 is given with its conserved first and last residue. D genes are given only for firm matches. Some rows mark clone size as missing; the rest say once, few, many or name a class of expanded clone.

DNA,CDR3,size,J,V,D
TGTGCCAGCAGGGTGGGTACAACTGGTTCACCCCTCCACTTT,CASRVGTTGSPLHF,.,TRBJ1-6,TRBV27,.
TGTGCCAGTACAAGGTTTTCAACTAATGAAAAACTGTTTTTT,CASTRFSTNEKLFF,.,TRBJ1-4,TRBV19,.
TGTGCCAGCAGCTTGGTCCAGGGGCGCGGGGAGCTGTTTTTT,CASSLVQGRGELFF,.,TRBJ2-2,TRBV5-5,.
TGTGCCAGCAGTGGGGGGACGACTGAAACCCAGTACTTC,CASSGGTTETQYF,.,TRBJ2-5,TRBV2,.
TGTGCCACCAGTGACCTCCGGGACAGGAACACCGGGGAGCTGTTTTTT,CATSDLRDRNTGELFF,.,TRBJ2-2,TRBV24-1,TRBD1
TGTGCCAGCAGTAAAACCTCAGGGGGTCGTACCGGGGAGCTGTTTTTT,CASSKTSGGRTGELFF,few,TRBJ2-2,TRBV6-1,TRBD1
TGTGCCAGCAGCCAACGACAGGACCAAATCTATGGCTACACCTTC,CASSQRQDQIYGYTF,.,TRBJ1-2,TRBV3-1,.
TGCAGCGTTGAAGATGGAGTTTCAGGGGCAGTCGGTGAGCAGTTCTTC,CSVEDGVSGAVGEQFF,.,TRBJ2-1,TRBV29-1,.
TGCAGCGTGGAAGGTCCCAGGACTAACTATGGCTACACCTTC,CSVEGPRTNYGYTF,.,TRBJ1-2,TRBV29-1,.
TGTGCCAGCAGGCTACAGAACACTGAAGCTTTCTTT,CASRLQNTEAFF,.,TRBJ1-1,TRBV6-2/TRBV6-3,.
TGTACCAGCAGCTTCGTAGCTGATGAGACCCAGTACTTC,CTSSFVADETQYF,once,TRBJ2-5,TRBV7-3,.
TGTGCCAGCAGTTACCAACCGCCGGGGGACTCCTACTCCTACGAGCAGTACTTC,CASSYQPPGDSYSYEQYF,.,TRBJ2-7,TRBV6-5,.
TGTGCCAGCAGTTACTCGAGGACAGGAAGGTCCTATGGCTACACCTTC,CASSYSRTGRSYGYTF,few,TRBJ1-2,TRBV6-5,TRBD1
TGTGCCAGTAGTATAGAGACAGGAAAAAACACTGAAGCTTTCTTT,CASSIETGKNTEAFF,.,TRBJ1-1,TRBV19,.
TGTGCCAGCAGCCCCGGGACCCTCCCTGGGGAGGAACTGTTTTTT,CASSPGTLPGEELFF,.,TRBJ1-4,TRBV3-1,.
TGTGCCAGCAGTTACTCTTGGGAAAGCTATGGCTACACCTTC,CASSYSWESYGYTF,.,TRBJ1-2,TRBV6-5,.
TGTGCCAGCAGTCCCCAACAGGGTTTTAATGAGCAGTTCTTC,CASSPQQGFNEQFF,.,TRBJ2-1,TRBV6-6,.
TGTGCCATCAGTGCTGGGGGGAGGGGTGACGGGGATAATTCACCCCTCCACTTT,CAISAGGRGDGDNSPLHF,few,TRBJ1-6,TRBV10-3,.
TGTGCCAGCAGTTCCAGGGTTGGGGGTCACACTGAAGCTTTCTTT,CASSSRVGGHTEAFF,.,TRBJ1-1,TRBV27,.
TGTGCCAGCAGCATTACCGACAGGTTGAATAGCAATCAGCCCCAGCATTTT,CASSITDRLNSNQPQHF,many,TRBJ1-5,TRBV7-9,.
TGTGCCAGCAGCTTAGATGTCAGGGGCGAGGACACTGAAGCTTTCTTT,CASSLDVRGEDTEAFF,.,TRBJ1-1,TRBV7-9,.
TGTGCCAGCAGCTTAGCCAACAGTGCAACTAATGAAAAACTGTTTTTT,CASSLANSATNEKLFF,.,TRBJ1-4,TRBV7-9,.
TGTGCCAGCTCCACCGGGTCCCCAGCTCCATTGCAGTTCTTC,CASSTGSPAPLQFF,.,TRBJ2-1,TRBV7-2,.
TGTGCCAGCAGCCCCGAAGGCGGAGACTTTAATGAAAAACTGTTTTTT,CASSPEGGDFNEKLFF,.,TRBJ1-4,TRBV7-9,.
TGTGCCAGCACCGAAGTGCCTAGGGGTATCGGCACAGATACGCAGTATTTT,CASTEVPRGIGTDTQYF,.,TRBJ2-3,TRBV6-6,.
TGTGCCAGCAGTGAGGGAGGCCGCTACGAGCAGTACTTC,CASSEGGRYEQYF,many,TRBJ2-7,TRBV6-1,.
TGTGCCACCAAAGGGGGGGGGATCGGTGAAGCTTTCTTT,CATKGGGIGEAFF,few,TRBJ1-1,TRBV19,.
TGTGCCAGCATTTATAGCGGGGCCCTCTACAATGAGCAGTTCTTC,CASIYSGALYNEQFF,few,TRBJ2-1,TRBV12-3/TRBV12-4,TRBD2
TGTGCCAGCAGTTTAAGCCCGCCGGATGAGCAGTTCTTC,CASSLSPPDEQFF,.,TRBJ2-1,TRBV28,.
TGTGCCAGCAGTTTAGAAGGGGTCCCTCAAGAGACCCAGTACTTC,CASSLEGVPQETQYF,.,TRBJ2-5,TRBV28,.
TGTGCCAGCAGCTTAGGAGGGTTGGTCACTGAAGCTTTCTTT,CASSLGGLVTEAFF,.,TRBJ1-1,TRBV7-6,.
TGTGCCAGCAGCTCGGATATTAGGGACACCTACTCCTACGAGCAGTACTTC,CASSSDIRDTYSYEQYF,.,TRBJ2-7,TRBV5-7,.
TGTGCCAGCAGTCAGTGGGGACAGGTTCTTAACTCTGGGGCCAACGTCCTGACTTTC,CASSQWGQVLNSGANVLTF,.,TRBJ2-6,TRBV27,TRBD1
TGTGCCAGCAGCCTGGGACGAAGGGCCGGGGAGCTGTTTTTT,CASSLGRRAGELFF,.,TRBJ2-2,TRBV13,.
TGTGCCAGCAGTACCGGGACAGGGAATCAGCCCCAGCATTTT,CASSTGTGNQPQHF,many,TRBJ1-5,TRBV19,TRBD1
TGTGCCAGCAGTTACAGGGACGGGTTAAACATTCAGTACTTC,CASSYRDGLNIQYF,.,TRBJ2-4,TRBV5-8,.
TGTGCCAGCAGTGGGACAGAGGGCCCCAATGAGCAGTTCTTC,CASSGTEGPNEQFF,.,TRBJ2-1,TRBV12-3/TRBV12-4,TRBD1
TGTGCCAGCTCACTGGGTGAGGTGATACAGGGATTTGAGAGTGGGCAGTTCTTC,CASSLGEVIQGFESGQFF,.,TRBJ2-1,TRBV18,.
TGTGCCAGCAGCTTAGCGCTGGCAGGGGGGACTTCACCCCTCCACTTT,CASSLALAGGTSPLHF,many,TRBJ1-6,TRBV7-2,TRBD1
TGTGCCATCAGTGAGAAGGACAGGGGGGCCCGTAATGAAAAACTGTTTTTT,CAISEKDRGARNEKLFF,.,TRBJ1-4,TRBV10-3,TRBD1
TGTGCCACCGCCACTTTGGGGACACCTCCTAACTATGGCTACACCTTC,CATATLGTPPNYGYTF,.,TRBJ1-2,TRBV27,.
TGTGCCAGCAGAACAGGGGGCGCGGATGGCTACACCTTC,CASRTGGADGYTF,.,TRBJ1-2,TRBV2,TRBD1
TGTGCCAGCAGCGATGGTCCTGGCTCCTATAATTCACCCCTCCACTTT,CASSDGPGSYNSPLHF,.,TRBJ1-6,TRBV12-3/TRBV12-4,.
TGCAGTGCTCTCGGGACTAGCGGGGGGACGCGGAACGAGCAGTACTTC,CSALGTSGGTRNEQYF,.,TRBJ2-7,TRBV20-1,TRBD2
TGTGCCAGCAGCGGTGGGGTAGACCACAATGAGCAGTTCTTC,CASSGGVDHNEQFF,.,TRBJ2-1,TRBV12-3/TRBV12-4,.
TGTGCCAGTAGAGCAGGGTTTGAAGCTTTCTTT,CASRAGFEAFF,.,TRBJ1-1,TRBV19,.
TGTGCCAGCAGTCCCCAAGACAATCATGAGCAGTTCTTC,CASSPQDNHEQFF,.,TRBJ2-1,TRBV6-2/TRBV6-3,.
TGTGCCAGCAGCCTGGGGGACTTGGTAGAGACCCAGTACTTC,CASSLGDLVETQYF,few,TRBJ2-5,TRBV11-1,.
TGTGCCAGCACCTCTTGGGCGCCGACTAGCGGGGGGCGGCAAGAGACCCAGTACTTC,CASTSWAPTSGGRQETQYF,once,TRBJ2-5,TRBV2,TRBD2
TGTGCCAGCAGCTTGGGGACAGCCGGACACTATGGCTACACCTTC,CASSLGTAGHYGYTF,many,TRBJ1-2,TRBV7-9,TRBD1
TGCGCCAGCAGCCAAGAACCGCCAGGGTCTGGGGCCAACGTCCTGACTTTC,CASSQEPPGSGANVLTF,few,TRBJ2-6,TRBV4-3,.
TGCGCCAGCAGCCAAGGCCAGGGGGTGGTAGATACGCAGTATTTT,CASSQGQGVVDTQYF,.,TRBJ2-3,TRBV4-1,TRBD1
TGTGCTAGCAGCCCCGGGCCCCTCGTAAGTGAAGCTTTCTTT,CASSPGPLVSEAFF,few,TRBJ1-1,TRBV7-7,.